These 16 T cell receptor beta chains share one sample of origin, sequenced in a study of T-cell memory formation after mild COVID-19. One entry per CDR3 protein, called by TCRdb with MiXCR from the 5' RACE reads. Of roughly 580,000 distinct CDR3 sequences detected, roughly 17% appear once; the ten largest clones hold approximately 12%. Sample: PBMCs or a T cell subset sorted from them (not recorded which). These receptors were obtained from an adult woman who had mild COVID-19 (a few samples of this study predate the infection). Cell type and time point are not known.

The chain links TRBV29-1 to TRBJ2-1; 9 bases are a match to TRBD1. This CDR3 has 15 amino acids. The germline V gene encodes CDR1 SQVTM and CDR2 ANQGSEA. The junction had 1 base not matched to a gene; V was cut back by 1 base and J by 0 bases. CDR3 sequence: CSVEATGGSYNEQFF. For the CDR3, the DNA is TGCAGCGTTGAAGCGACAGGGGGCTCCTACAATGAGCAGTTCTTC.

The V gene is TRBV5-1, the J gene TRBJ2-3; no firm D call. V was cut by 0 bases and J by 0 bases, with 8 bases left in between. Germline V gives CDR1 SGHRS, CDR2 YFSETQ. The CDR3 runs 15 residues. CDR3: CASSLAVESTDTQYF. The DNA for the CDR3 is TGCGCCAGCAGCTTGGCCGTGGAGAGCACAGATACGCAGTATTTT.

V gene TRBV11-3 combines with J gene TRBJ2-1, with 8 nucleotides matching TRBD2. The CDR3 is 17 residues long. Trimming took 6 bases from V and 0 from J; bases not matched to a gene: 10. Germline values: CDR1 SGHNT, CDR2 YENEEA. This chain's CDR3 is CASSSDTGTSSYNEQFF. The CDR3 coding sequence is TGTGCCAGCAGTTCAGATACCGGGACTAGCTCCTACAATGAGCAGTTCTTC.

This clonotype was detected a few times. The CDR3: CASSEAAGTGETQYF. CDR3 DNA sequence: TGTGCCAGCAGTGAAGCGGCCGGTACGGGAGAGACCCAGTACTTC. The J gene is TRBJ2-5, the V gene TRBV6-1; no reliable D call. Germline assignment: CDR1 MNHNS and CDR2 SASEGT. Trimming removed 0 bases at V and 4 bases at J, with 12 bases between. The CDR3 runs 15 residues.

This clonotype has just one count. The chain employs TRBV6-6 and TRBJ2-5; no firm D call. V lost 0 bases, J lost 5 bases, and 10 bases lay in between. CDR1 is MNHNY and CDR2 is SVGAGI in the germline V gene (reference sequence). The CDR3 sequence is 14 residues long. CDR3 in amino acids: CASSYSAGTETQYF. The CDR3 region has the DNA TGTGCCAGCAGTTACTCGGCCGGTACTGAGACCCAGTACTTC.

This clonotype was picked up many times. V usage is TRBV25-1 and J usage is TRBJ1-1, with D possibly matching TRBD1 (6 bases). This CDR3 spans 14 amino acids. Trimming shortened V by 3 bases and J by 6 bases, and 14 bases separated the two germline ends. The germline V gene has CDR1 MGHDK and CDR2 SYGVNS. Here the CDR3 DNA reads TGTGCCAGCAGTGAGTGGCGGGACACCGCTGAAGCTTTCTTT. Encoded protein: CASSEWRDTAEAFF.

The gene calls are TRBV19 and TRBJ1-2; D is unresolved. The germline CDR1 and CDR2 sequences are LNHDA and SQIVND (reference sequence). There are 13 residues in the CDR3. V lost 4 bases and J lost 4, with 10 bases in between. The CDR3 reads CASSTSSGYGYTF. For the CDR3, the DNA is TGTGCCAGTAGTACCTCGAGTGGCTATGGCTACACCTTC.

This chain uses TRBV29-1 with TRBJ2-1; TRBD2 aligns across 7 bases. Germline V CDR1 and CDR2: SQVTM, ANQGSEA. Losses at the gene ends were 4 bases for V and 5 bases for J; bases not matched to a gene: 8. The CDR3 has 14 amino acids. The CDR3 region is CSVVRRLADNEQFF. The CDR3 DNA reads TGCAGCGTTGTTCGTCGGCTAGCGGACAATGAGCAGTTCTTC.

The gene calls are TRBV6-2 or TRBV6-3 and TRBJ2-1; a possible D gene is TRBD1 (6 bases). The germline gives CDR1 MNHEY, CDR2 SVGEGT. V lost 7 bases and J 4 bases, leaving 23 bases between the germline ends. The length of the CDR3 is 17 residues. DNA for the CDR3: TGTGCCAGCAACGTTTGGACAGCCAGTTTCGGGTACAATGAGCAGTTCTTC. Residues: CASNVWTASFGYNEQFF.

The chain links TRBV7-9 to TRBJ1-2; D perhaps matches TRBD1 (6 bases). The CDR3 has 11 amino acids. Germline V gene sequence: CDR1 SEHNR, CDR2 FQNEAQ (reference sequence). The CDR3 DNA sequence: TGTGCTCATGGCAGGGGCGATGGCTACACCTTC. This gives the protein CAHGRGDGYTF.

The J gene is TRBJ1-2, the V gene TRBV5-4; 8 nucleotides line up with TRBD1. Germline lookup yields CDR1 SGHNT and CDR2 YYREEE (reference sequence). Germline trimming cut 6 bases from V and 4 bases from J; bases unmatched to any gene: 17. The CDR3 totals 17 residues. CDR3 nucleotide sequence: TGTGCCAGCACCCCCGGTTCGCAGGGGGCGATCGGCTATGGCTACACCTTC. Amino acid sequence: CASTPGSQGAIGYGYTF.

This clonotype was recorded a few times. CDR3 protein: CATSDRGYGYTF. The DNA for the CDR3 is TGTGCCACCAGCGACAGGGGGTATGGCTACACCTTC. The chain joins TRBV15 to TRBJ1-2, with 9 nucleotides matching TRBD1. V dropped 5 bases and J dropped 5; count of bases not matched to a gene: 0. Germline values: CDR1 LNHNV, CDR2 YYDKDF (reference sequence). The CDR3 runs to 12 residues.

The chain carries TRBV7-6 and TRBJ1-6, with 7 positions matching TRBD1. The CDR3 loop spans 13 amino acids. Per the germline V gene, CDR1 is SGHVS and CDR2 is FNYEAQ. V lost 5 bases to trimming and J lost 11 bases; unmatched junction nucleotides: 6. CDR3 amino acids: CASSERQGTPLHF. CDR3 in DNA: TGTGCCAGCAGCGAAAGACAGGGAACACCCCTCCACTTT.

V gene TRBV30 combines with J gene TRBJ2-1; TRBD2 matches at 7 bases. From germline, CDR1 is GTSNPN and CDR2 SVGIG (reference sequence). With V trimmed by 0 bases and J by 3 bases, 5 bases remained unmatched. The length of the CDR3 is 15 residues. The CDR3 region has the DNA TGTGCCTGGAGTGTGCTAGCGGTATACTACAATGAGCAGTTCTTC. This gives the protein CAWSVLAVYYNEQFF.

V is TRBV6-5 and J is TRBJ2-7, with 7 bases fitting TRBD2. V dropped 5 bases and J dropped 6; count of bases not matched to a gene: 7. This CDR3 is built from 13 residues. CDR1 is MNHEY and CDR2 is SVGAGI in the germline V gene. The CDR3 DNA follows: TGTGCCAGCAGTGCCGGACTAGTCAGCGAGCAGTACTTC. As protein: CASSAGLVSEQYF.

The J gene is TRBJ2-7, the V gene TRBV19; no firm D call. The CDR3 totals 15 residues. V lost 6 bases, J lost 0 bases, and 15 bases lay in between. Germline V gene data show CDR1 as LNHDA and CDR2 as SQIVND (reference sequence). The CDR3 is CASRTADTYSYEQYF. The CDR3 DNA follows: TGTGCCAGTAGAACAGCCGACACGTACTCCTACGAGCAGTACTTC.